This T cell receptor (beta chain) is drawn from a study of CD8+ T cells in alopecia areata. RNA was extracted and reverse transcribed into cDNA as the sequencing template. Sequenced by immunoSEQ multiplex PCR; TCRdb stores in-frame clones only, minus some. Found here are around 190,000 clones, 56% of them singletons; the top ten hold roughly 5%. Note on this clone: Its antigen is not known.

V shed 5 bases and J shed 2 bases, with 9 bases lying between them. Germline CDR1 and CDR2: SNHLY and FYNNEI. This CDR3 region has 13 residues. Whole-study results and caveats: An increase in clonality over normal scalp was evident in lesional scalp, especially alopecia totalis/universalis. Shared TCR sequences were less clear between patients than in mice, possibly partly from HLA diversity.

The clonotype comes from a human donor in good health. The rearrangement uses TRBV2 and TRBJ2-5, with D possibly called TRBD1 or TRBD2 (5 bases each). Sequenced material: CD8+ T cells sorted from blood. CDR3 nucleotides: TGTGCCAGCAGTAAGAGGGGACAAGAGACCCAGTACTTC. Residues: CASSKRGQETQYF.